These 9 T cell receptor beta chains were all obtained from the same sample, sequenced in a study of regulatory T cells in long-lasting Graves disease. Arm-PCR of CDR3 regions and iRepertoire HTBI primers were used to build TCR beta libraries. TCRdb passed the multiplex PCR reads through MiXCR, listing each CDR3 protein once. The data contain some 440,000 distinct CDR3 sequences, about 20% of them singletons. The time point: persistent/refractory GD, antithyroid drugs over 5 years with positive TRAb. TCR sequences were obtained from RNA taken from PBMCs. Sequencing used peripheral blood mononuclear cells (PBMCs), obtained when the disease was refractory, from a patient treated with antithyroid drugs. These receptors were obtained from a female donor with Graves disease.

This rearrangement joins TRBV4-1 to TRBJ2-7; D ambiguous. This CDR3 region has 15 residues. Germline V gene sequence: CDR1 MGHRA, CDR2 YSYEKL. Trimming left V 1 base short and J 2 bases short, with 12 bases between. The DNA of the CDR3 is TGCGCCAGCAGCCAAGTCGTAGAAATTACCTACGAGCAGTACTTC. It encodes CASSQVVEITYEQYF.

There are many counts of this clonotype. The chain has TRBV7-6 and TRBJ2-7; D unresolved. Germline values: CDR1 SGHVS, CDR2 FNYEAQ. Trimming stripped 1 base from V and 4 bases from J, with 8 bases between. The CDR3 totals 13 residues. The CDR3 sequence: CASSLEGGYEQYF. In DNA, the CDR3 is TGTGCCAGCAGCTTAGAGGGTGGGTACGAGCAGTACTTC.

The chain uses TRBV5-1 and TRBJ2-5; 13 positions agree with TRBD2. The CDR3 is made up of 16 amino acids. The junction had 8 bases not matched to a gene; V was cut back by 4 bases and J by 5 bases. Looked up from germline, CDR1 is SGHRS and CDR2 is YFSETQ. Written as DNA, the CDR3 is TGCGCCAGCAGCCTAACTAGCGGGAGGGCCCGGGAGACCCAGTACTTC. Translated, it gives CASSLTSGRARETQYF.

This clonotype has at least ten counts. This chain connects TRBV6-1 to TRBJ2-7; D might be TRBD1 (6 bases). The V gene lost 7 bases and the J gene lost 5 bases, with 18 bases spanning the gap. The V gene's germline CDR1 is MNHNS and CDR2 SASEGT. The CDR3 has 14 residues. The CDR3: CASTLDSVRNEQYF. The CDR3 nucleotides read TGTGCCAGCACCCTGGACAGTGTCCGGAACGAGCAGTACTTC.

The sample holds many counts of this clonotype. The J gene is TRBJ1-2, the V gene TRBV6-1, with TRBD1 matching 8 bases. Trimming took 6 bases from V and 7 from J; bases not matched to a gene: 7. The CDR3 runs 13 residues. Germline V lookup: CDR1 MNHNS, CDR2 SASEGT. The CDR3 nucleotides read TGTGCCAGCAGAGTGACAGGGGCTGTTGGCTACACCTTC. Translating it yields CASRVTGAVGYTF.

This clonotype was counted only a few times. V is TRBV28 and J is TRBJ1-1; the D gene is possibly TRBD1 (5 bases). This CDR3 region has 17 residues. The germline V gene encodes CDR1 MDHEN and CDR2 SYDVKM. Trimming left V 6 bases short and J 5 bases short, with 25 bases between. This chain's CDR3 is CASSPSGQGEWETEAFF. The CDR3 DNA is TGTGCCAGCAGCCCCTCGGGGCAGGGTGAATGGGAGACTGAAGCTTTCTTT.

This clonotype was seen many times. CDR3 nucleotides: TGTGCCAGCAGTATCCTTTTAGCGTACGAGCAGTACTTC. This encodes CASSILLAYEQYF. The chain combines TRBV2 with TRBJ2-7; D is possibly TRBD2 (5 bases). CDR1 and CDR2 from the germline V gene are SNHLY and FYNNEI. There are 13 residues in the CDR3. Deletions cut 5 bases from V and 4 bases from J, with 12 bases between.

Many counts were recorded for this clonotype. The chain recombines TRBV27 with TRBJ1-4; D gene uncertain. V was trimmed by 6 bases and J by 5 bases, leaving 19 bases between them. Germline CDR1 is MNHEY and CDR2 is SMNVEV (reference sequence). CDR3 size: 16 residues. The CDR3 region has the DNA TGTGCCAGCAGCCCTAGGTGGGCGGATAAAAATGAAAAACTGTTTTTT. Its translation: CASSPRWADKNEKLFF.

This clonotype was counted ten times or more. The chain joins TRBV5-1 to TRBJ2-7, with 7 bases aligning to TRBD2. The trim removed 2 bases at V and 5 bases at J, leaving 7 bases unmatched. Germline V CDR1 and CDR2: SGHRS, YFSETQ. The length of the CDR3 is 14 residues. DNA for the CDR3: TGCGCCAGCAGCTTAGGCGGGAGTCGGCACGAGCAGTACTTC. Amino acids: CASSLGGSRHEQYF. Based on the CDR3 plus reference TRBV5-1 and TRBJ2-7, the full variable domain is KAGVTQTPRYLIKTRGQQVTLSCSPISGHRSVSWYQQTPGQGLQFLFEYFSETQRNKGNFPGRFSGRQFSNSRSEMNVSTLELGDSALYLCASSLGGSRHEQYFGPGTRLTVT.